This T cell receptor beta chain comes out of a study of cytomegalovirus exposure and HLA in healthy donors. The germline V gene has CDR1 KGHSH and CDR2 LQKENI. CDR3 size: 15 residues. With V trimmed by 3 bases and J by 3 bases, 3 bases remained unmatched. In the PCR, 60 Vbeta and 13 Jbeta primers were used. Libraries were prepared by immunoSEQ multiplex PCR; TCRdb keeps only in-frame clonotypes and omits some of them. The table lists some 170,000 clones, 77% of them singletons, with around 3.5% in the top ten. Sequenced sample: PBMCs. The chain carries TRBV18 and TRBJ2-2, with 8 nucleotides matching TRBD1. The receptor comes from a woman aged 55-69 years in good health and CMV-seropositive. For the CDR3, the DNA is TGTGCCAGCTCACCTCTGACAGGGGACACCGGGGAGCTGTTTTTT. Protein product: CASSPLTGDTGELFF.